Listed below are T cell receptor beta chains from one sample, sequenced in a study of beta chain features in type 1 diabetes. Sequencing used immunoSEQ multiplex PCR; TCRdb keeps in-frame clones, though not all of them. The table lists 150,000 to 200,000 clones, around 8.4% of them singletons. Material for sequencing was central memory CD4+ T cells from blood. All receptors derive from a woman between 18 and 29 years old with type 1 diabetes. The CDR3 runs from the conserved cysteine through the conserved F or W. The D gene is left open where the match is weak. Clone size is given for some rows only: seen once, a few or many times, or a class if the clone is expanded.

v_call: TRBV18; j_call: TRBJ1-2; clone_size: few; d_call: TRBD1; cdr3_aa: CASSPSGGSYTF; cdr3_nt: TGTGCCAGCTCACCATCAGGGGGGAGCTACACCTTC
v_call: TRBV7-2; j_call: TRBJ2-3; clone_size: .; d_call: TRBD2; cdr3_aa: CASRESPSGGTDTQYF; cdr3_nt: TGTGCCAGCAGGGAAAGCCCTAGCGGGGGCACAGATACGCAGTATTTT
v_call: TRBV7-4; j_call: TRBJ2-7; clone_size: few; d_call: .; cdr3_aa: CASSLSVPEQYF; cdr3_nt: TGTGCCAGCAGCTTATCAGTACCCGAGCAGTACTTC
v_call: TRBV27; j_call: TRBJ2-3; clone_size: few; d_call: .; cdr3_aa: CASSFRPSGTDTQYF; cdr3_nt: TGTGCCAGCAGTTTCAGGCCAAGCGGGACAGATACGCAGTATTTT
v_call: TRBV29-1; j_call: TRBJ2-5; clone_size: .; d_call: TRBD1; cdr3_aa: CSVNRGTVKETQYF; cdr3_nt: TGCAGCGTTAACAGGGGAACAGTGAAAGAGACCCAGTACTTC
v_call: TRBV5-4; j_call: TRBJ2-7; clone_size: many; d_call: TRBD2; cdr3_aa: CASRGLAEPYEQYF; cdr3_nt: TGTGCCAGCAGAGGACTAGCGGAGCCCTACGAGCAGTACTTC
v_call: TRBV6-5; j_call: TRBJ2-1; clone_size: .; d_call: TRBD2; cdr3_aa: CASSYRSGGYNEQFF; cdr3_nt: TGTGCCAGCAGTTACAGAAGCGGGGGGTACAATGAGCAGTTCTTC
v_call: TRBV5-1; j_call: TRBJ2-1; clone_size: few; d_call: .; cdr3_aa: CASSFASPYNEQFF; cdr3_nt: TGCGCCAGCAGCTTTGCGTCACCCTACAATGAGCAGTTCTTC
v_call: TRBV4-1; j_call: TRBJ2-3; clone_size: few; d_call: TRBD2; cdr3_aa: CASSQVRGAPSGRRPDTQYF; cdr3_nt: TGCGCCAGCAGCCAAGTGCGGGGGGCGCCTAGCGGGAGGAGGCCAGATACGCAGTATTTT
v_call: TRBV11-3; j_call: TRBJ2-7; clone_size: .; d_call: .; cdr3_aa: CASSSGGHEQYF; cdr3_nt: TGTGCCAGCAGCTCCGGAGGCCACGAGCAGTACTTC
v_call: TRBV18; j_call: TRBJ1-2; clone_size: .; d_call: TRBD1; cdr3_aa: CASSPWDRGLNGYTF; cdr3_nt: TGTGCCAGCTCGCCATGGGACAGGGGGCTCAATGGCTACACCTTC
v_call: TRBV18; j_call: TRBJ1-5; clone_size: few; d_call: .; cdr3_aa: CASSGQPNQPQHF; cdr3_nt: TGTGCCAGCTCAGGGCAGCCCAATCAGCCCCAGCATTTT
v_call: TRBV5-4; j_call: TRBJ2-5; clone_size: few; d_call: TRBD1; cdr3_aa: CASSSQGAQETQYF; cdr3_nt: TGTGCCAGCAGCTCACAGGGGGCACAAGAGACCCAGTACTTC
v_call: TRBV10-3; j_call: TRBJ2-7; clone_size: .; d_call: .; cdr3_aa: CAISRNYEQYF; cdr3_nt: TGTGCCATCAGCCGTAATTACGAGCAGTACTTC
v_call: TRBV11-2; j_call: TRBJ2-1; clone_size: .; d_call: TRBD1; cdr3_aa: CASRPFGQDRFNEQFF; cdr3_nt: TGTGCCAGCAGACCATTCGGACAGGACCGATTCAATGAGCAGTTCTTC
v_call: TRBV10-3; j_call: TRBJ1-2; clone_size: few; d_call: .; cdr3_aa: CAISESGGAGQSYTF; cdr3_nt: TGTGCCATCAGTGAGTCGGGGGGAGCAGGGCAGAGCTACACCTTC
v_call: TRBV28; j_call: TRBJ2-7; clone_size: few; d_call: TRBD1; cdr3_aa: CASSPHGPGQGAYEQYF; cdr3_nt: TGTGCCAGCAGTCCCCATGGACCGGGACAGGGGGCGTACGAGCAGTACTTC
v_call: TRBV29-1; j_call: TRBJ2-1; clone_size: few; d_call: .; cdr3_aa: CSVGYGAGLYNEQFF; cdr3_nt: TGCAGCGTTGGGTACGGAGCGGGCCTCTACAATGAGCAGTTCTTC
v_call: TRBV11-2; j_call: TRBJ2-3; clone_size: few; d_call: TRBD2; cdr3_aa: CASSFRREGYTDTQYF; cdr3_nt: TGTGCCAGCAGCTTCAGGCGGGAGGGATACACAGATACGCAGTATTTT
v_call: TRBV7-8; j_call: TRBJ2-5; clone_size: few; d_call: .; cdr3_aa: CASSLTDQETQYF; cdr3_nt: TGTGCCAGCAGCTTGACAGACCAAGAGACCCAGTACTTC
v_call: TRBV12-5; j_call: TRBJ2-3; clone_size: .; d_call: TRBD2; cdr3_aa: CASGAAGGADTQYF; cdr3_nt: TGTGCTAGTGGAGCGGCGGGGGGTGCAGATACGCAGTATTTT
v_call: TRBV9; j_call: TRBJ1-2; clone_size: few; d_call: TRBD1; cdr3_aa: CASSRGGQNYGYTF; cdr3_nt: TGTGCCAGCAGCCGAGGGGGACAGAACTATGGCTACACCTTC
v_call: TRBV19; j_call: TRBJ2-3; clone_size: few; d_call: TRBD1; cdr3_aa: CASSIDRGRNTQYF; cdr3_nt: TGTGCCAGTAGTATTGACAGGGGGCGGAATACGCAGTATTTT
v_call: TRBV7-8; j_call: TRBJ2-7; clone_size: few; d_call: .; cdr3_aa: CASSLASRDEQYF; cdr3_nt: TGTGCCAGCAGCTTAGCGAGCAGGGACGAGCAGTACTTC
v_call: TRBV19; j_call: TRBJ1-6; clone_size: few; d_call: .; cdr3_aa: CASSMMDRTGGSPLHF; cdr3_nt: TGTGCCAGTAGTATGATGGATCGCACCGGGGGTTCACCCCTCCACTTT
v_call: TRBV2; j_call: TRBJ1-1; clone_size: few; d_call: TRBD1; cdr3_aa: CASRGQGVINTEAFF; cdr3_nt: TGTGCCAGCAGGGGACAGGGGGTGATAAACACTGAAGCTTTCTTT